This entry is about one T cell receptor beta chain. Its antigen is unknown. This entry comes from a study of human T cells and chemical hapten exposure. Study outcomes and limitations: Versus controls, expanded TCRs had significantly more large CDR3 similarity clusters.

Treatment described: therapeutic diphenylcyclopropenone sensitization with weekly scalp DPC. The library tagged individual cDNA molecules with unique molecular identifiers. TCRdb processed the reads anew with MiXCR; each CDR3 protein has one entry. The sample yields 4,000 to 5,000 distinct CDR3 sequences, 45% to 50% seen once. The CDR3 loop spans 17 amino acids. The ends lost 5 bases at V and 4 bases at J; junction bases unmatched: 11. Germline V gives CDR1 SGHAT, CDR2 FQNNGV. This TCR was recovered from an adult with alopecia areata. Some clones in this sample may be carry-over from other donors' samples. This table probably holds off-target reads from a library built for another chain. The input for sequencing was whole blood, taken before DPC sensitization or 2, 6, or about 24 weeks after (not recorded which). V gene TRBV11-2 combines with J gene TRBJ2-1, with TRBD2 matching 10 bases. CDR3 amino acids: CASSPQPSGSTYNEQFF. CDR3 bases: TGTGCCAGCAGCCCCCAGCCTAGCGGGAGTACTTACAATGAGCAGTTCTTC. Variable domain in full (rest from reference TRBV11-2 and TRBJ2-1): EAGVAQSPRYKIIEKRQSVAFWCNPISGHATLYWYQQILGQGPKLLIQFQNNGVVDDSQLPKDRFSAERLKGVDSTLKIQPAKLEDSAVYLCASSPQPSGSTYNEQFFGPGTRLTVL.